The subject of this entry is one T cell receptor beta chain. Its antigen remains unidentified. Noted time point: sample taken at primary tumor resection. Whole RNA, isolated from tumor, nontumor lung or frozen PBMC, was sequenced without prior sorting. TCRdb recomputed calls from the 5' RACE reads with MiXCR, one row per CDR3 protein. The sample carries 25,000 to 30,000 distinct CDR3 sequences, approximately 7% recorded once. The entry originates in a study of spatial heterogeneity in lung cancer. Study-level information: TCR transcript counts in tumor regions correlated strongly with a T cell module score from matched bulk RNA-seq.

General study points: Ubiquitous and regional expanded TCR counts mirrored ubiquitous and regional nonsynonymous mutation counts, respectively. Mutation counts in tumors were tracked by counts of expanded intratumoral alpha and beta TCRs.

The TCR originated in a male donor with early-stage non-small cell lung cancer. The input for sequencing was lung tumor tissue, taken at surgery.

The CDR3 coding sequence is TGTGCCAGCAGCGCCAACAATGAGCAGTTCTTC. Amino acid sequence: CASSANNEQFF. V is TRBV9 and J is TRBJ2-1; the D is unclear. Germline V gene data show CDR1 as SGDLS and CDR2 as YYNGEE. Deletions cut 3 bases from V and 5 bases from J, with 3 bases between. This CDR3 comprises 11 residues.